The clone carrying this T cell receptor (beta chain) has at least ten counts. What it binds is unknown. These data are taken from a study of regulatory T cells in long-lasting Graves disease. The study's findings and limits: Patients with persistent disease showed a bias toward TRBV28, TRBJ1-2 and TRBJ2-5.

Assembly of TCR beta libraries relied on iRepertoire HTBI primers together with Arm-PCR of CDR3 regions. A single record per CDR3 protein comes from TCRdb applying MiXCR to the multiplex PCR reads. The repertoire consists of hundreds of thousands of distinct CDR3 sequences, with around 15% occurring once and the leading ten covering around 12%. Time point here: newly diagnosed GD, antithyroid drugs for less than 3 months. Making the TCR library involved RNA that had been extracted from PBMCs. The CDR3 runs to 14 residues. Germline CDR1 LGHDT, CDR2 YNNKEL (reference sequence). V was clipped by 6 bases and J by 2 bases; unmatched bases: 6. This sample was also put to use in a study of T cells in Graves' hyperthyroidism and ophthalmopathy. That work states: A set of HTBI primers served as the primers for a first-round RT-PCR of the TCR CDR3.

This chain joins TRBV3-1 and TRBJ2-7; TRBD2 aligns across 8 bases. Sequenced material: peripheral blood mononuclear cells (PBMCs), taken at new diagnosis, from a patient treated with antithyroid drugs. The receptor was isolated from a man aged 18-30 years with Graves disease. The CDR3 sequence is CASSQGGRTYEQYF. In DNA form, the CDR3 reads TGTGCCAGCAGTCAGGGCGGGAGGACCTACGAGCAGTACTTC.